The present TCR beta chain was sequenced within a study of glioma-infiltrating T cells. The V gene lost 5 bases and the J gene lost 0 bases, with 17 bases spanning the gap. Germline assignment: CDR1 DFQATT and CDR2 SNEGSKA (reference sequence). The CDR3 totals 15 residues. TCR alpha and beta CDR3 regions were amplified from RNA using iRepertoire nested multiplex PCR. A single record per CDR3 protein comes from TCRdb applying MiXCR to the multiplex PCR reads. The profile shows roughly 350,000 distinct CDR3 sequences, roughly two fifths of them singletons. The sequencing sample was made of glioma tissue, nonneoplastic brain tissue, or PBMCs (not recorded which). The sequence was obtained from a human donor with low-grade glioma or glioblastoma, undergoing nonglioma brain surgery, or in good health (not recorded which). The chain employs TRBV20-1 and TRBJ2-7; the D gene could be TRBD1 or TRBD2 (5 bases each). The CDR3 reads CSAPPLGDLSYEQYF. The CDR3 nucleotides read TGCAGTGCTCCCCCCCTGGGGGATCTCTCCTACGAGCAGTACTTC.